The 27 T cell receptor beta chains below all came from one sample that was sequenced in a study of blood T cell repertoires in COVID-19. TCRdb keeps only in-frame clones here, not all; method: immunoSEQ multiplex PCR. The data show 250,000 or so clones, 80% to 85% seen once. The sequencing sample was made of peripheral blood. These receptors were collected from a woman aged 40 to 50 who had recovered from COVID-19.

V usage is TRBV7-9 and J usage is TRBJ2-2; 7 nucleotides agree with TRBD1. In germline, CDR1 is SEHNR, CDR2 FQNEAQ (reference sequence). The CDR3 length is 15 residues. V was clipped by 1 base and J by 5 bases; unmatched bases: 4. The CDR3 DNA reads TGTGCCAGCAGCTTAGGCCAGGGGGAGACCGGGGAGCTGTTTTTT. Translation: CASSLGQGETGELFF.

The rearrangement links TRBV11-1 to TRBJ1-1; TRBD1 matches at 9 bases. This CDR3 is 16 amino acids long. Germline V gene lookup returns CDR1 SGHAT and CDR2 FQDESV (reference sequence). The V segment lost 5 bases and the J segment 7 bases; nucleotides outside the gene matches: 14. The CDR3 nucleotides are TGTGCCAGCAGCCTCTTTGGGGACAGGGAGGAAATTGAAGCTTTCTTT. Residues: CASSLFGDREEIEAFF.

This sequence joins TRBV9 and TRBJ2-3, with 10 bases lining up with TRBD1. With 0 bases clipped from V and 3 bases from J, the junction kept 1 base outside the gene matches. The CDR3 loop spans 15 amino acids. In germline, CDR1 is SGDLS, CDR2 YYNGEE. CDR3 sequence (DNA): TGTGCCAGCAGCGTAGGGGGACAGGGGACAGATACGCAGTATTTT. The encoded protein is CASSVGGQGTDTQYF.

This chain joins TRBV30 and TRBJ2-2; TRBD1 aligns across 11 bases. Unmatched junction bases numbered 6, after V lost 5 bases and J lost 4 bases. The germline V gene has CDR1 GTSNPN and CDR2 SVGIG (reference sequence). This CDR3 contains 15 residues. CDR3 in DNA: TGTGCCTGGGGGGCCGGGACAGGGGGCACCGGGGAGCTGTTTTTT. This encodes CAWGAGTGGTGELFF.

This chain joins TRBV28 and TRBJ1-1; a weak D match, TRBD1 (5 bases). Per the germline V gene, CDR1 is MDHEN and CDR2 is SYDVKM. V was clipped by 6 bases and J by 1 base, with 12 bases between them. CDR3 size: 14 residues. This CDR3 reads CASSMGGANTEAFF. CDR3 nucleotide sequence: TGTGCCAGCAGCATGGGAGGGGCGAACACTGAAGCTTTCTTT.

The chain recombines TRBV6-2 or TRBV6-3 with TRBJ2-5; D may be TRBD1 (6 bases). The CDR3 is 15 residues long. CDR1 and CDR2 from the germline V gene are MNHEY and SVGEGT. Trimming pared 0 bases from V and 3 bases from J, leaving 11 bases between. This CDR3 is CASSYSGQGKETQYF. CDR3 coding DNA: TGTGCCAGCAGTTACTCGGGGCAGGGGAAAGAGACCCAGTACTTC.

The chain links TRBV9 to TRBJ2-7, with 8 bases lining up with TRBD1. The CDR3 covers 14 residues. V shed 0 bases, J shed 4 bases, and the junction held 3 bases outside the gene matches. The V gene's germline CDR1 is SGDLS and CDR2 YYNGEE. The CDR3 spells CASSVGTGRYEQYF. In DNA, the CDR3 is TGTGCCAGCAGCGTAGGGACAGGGAGATACGAGCAGTACTTC.

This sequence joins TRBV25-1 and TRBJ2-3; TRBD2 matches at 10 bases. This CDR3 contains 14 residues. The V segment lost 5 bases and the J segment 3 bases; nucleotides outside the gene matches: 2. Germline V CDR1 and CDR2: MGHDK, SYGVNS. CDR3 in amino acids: CASSSSGGTDTQYF. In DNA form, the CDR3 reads TGTGCCAGCAGTTCTAGCGGGGGTACAGATACGCAGTATTTT.

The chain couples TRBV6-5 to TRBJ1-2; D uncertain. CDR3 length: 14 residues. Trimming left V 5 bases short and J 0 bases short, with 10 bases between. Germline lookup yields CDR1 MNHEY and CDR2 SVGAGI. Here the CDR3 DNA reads TGTGCCAGCAGTCCGGGTTCAGCTAACTATGGCTACACCTTC. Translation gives CASSPGSANYGYTF.

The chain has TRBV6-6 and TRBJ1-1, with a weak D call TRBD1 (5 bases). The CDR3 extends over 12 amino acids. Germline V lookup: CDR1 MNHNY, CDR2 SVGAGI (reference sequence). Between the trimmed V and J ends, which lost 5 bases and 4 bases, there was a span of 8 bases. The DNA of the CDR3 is TGTGCCAGCAGTGGGGGAGGCACTGAAGCTTTCTTT. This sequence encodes CASSGGGTEAFF.

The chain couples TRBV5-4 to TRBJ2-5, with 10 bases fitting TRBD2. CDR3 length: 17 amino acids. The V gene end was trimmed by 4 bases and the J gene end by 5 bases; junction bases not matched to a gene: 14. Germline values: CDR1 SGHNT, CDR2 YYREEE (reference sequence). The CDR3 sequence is CASSLLAGAAAGETQYF. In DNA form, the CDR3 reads TGTGCCAGCAGCCTGCTAGCGGGGGCTGCAGCGGGGGAGACCCAGTACTTC.

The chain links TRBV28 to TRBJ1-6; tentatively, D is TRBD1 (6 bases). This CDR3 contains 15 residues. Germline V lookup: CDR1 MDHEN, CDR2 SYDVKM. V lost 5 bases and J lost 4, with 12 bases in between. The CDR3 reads CASSPTGNYNSPLHF. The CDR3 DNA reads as TGTGCCAGCAGTCCAACAGGGAATTATAATTCACCCCTCCACTTT.

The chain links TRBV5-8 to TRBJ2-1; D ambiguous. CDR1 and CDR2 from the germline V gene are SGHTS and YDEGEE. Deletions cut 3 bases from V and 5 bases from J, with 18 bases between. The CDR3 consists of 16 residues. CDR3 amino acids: CASSSHYHTRNNEQFF. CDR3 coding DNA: TGTGCCAGCAGCTCCCACTACCATACACGAAACAATGAGCAGTTCTTC.

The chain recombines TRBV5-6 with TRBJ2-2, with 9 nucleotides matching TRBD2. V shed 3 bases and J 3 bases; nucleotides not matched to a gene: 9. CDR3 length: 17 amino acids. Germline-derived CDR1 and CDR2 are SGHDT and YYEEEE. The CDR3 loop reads CASSYPSGGHDTGELFF. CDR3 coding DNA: TGTGCCAGCAGCTACCCCAGCGGGGGGCATGACACCGGGGAGCTGTTTTTT.

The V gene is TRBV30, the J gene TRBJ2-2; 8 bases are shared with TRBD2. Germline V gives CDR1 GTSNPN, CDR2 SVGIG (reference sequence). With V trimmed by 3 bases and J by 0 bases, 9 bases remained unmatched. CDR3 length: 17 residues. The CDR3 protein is CAWSRLLSGANTGELFF. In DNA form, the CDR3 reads TGTGCCTGGAGCCGACTCCTTAGCGGGGCGAACACCGGGGAGCTGTTTTTT. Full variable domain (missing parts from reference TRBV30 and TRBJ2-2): SQTIHQWPATLVQPVGSPLSLECTVEGTSNPNLYWYRQAAGRGLQLLFYSVGIGQISSEVPQNLSASRPQDRQFILSSKKLLLSDSGFYLCAWSRLLSGANTGELFFGEGSRLTVL.

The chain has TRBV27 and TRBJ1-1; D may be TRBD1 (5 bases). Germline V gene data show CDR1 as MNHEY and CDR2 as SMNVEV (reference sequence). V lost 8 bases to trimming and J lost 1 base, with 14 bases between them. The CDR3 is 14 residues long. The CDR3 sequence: CASGQRGGNTEAFF. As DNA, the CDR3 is TGTGCCAGCGGGCAAAGGGGAGGGAACACTGAAGCTTTCTTT.

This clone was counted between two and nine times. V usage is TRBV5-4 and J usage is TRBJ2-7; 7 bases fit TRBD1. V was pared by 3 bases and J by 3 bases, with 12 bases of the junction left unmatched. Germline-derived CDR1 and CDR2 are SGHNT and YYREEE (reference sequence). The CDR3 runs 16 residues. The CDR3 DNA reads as TGTGCCAGCAGCTCGGGTATGACAGGGTCTCACTACGAGCAGTACTTC. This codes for CASSSGMTGSHYEQYF.

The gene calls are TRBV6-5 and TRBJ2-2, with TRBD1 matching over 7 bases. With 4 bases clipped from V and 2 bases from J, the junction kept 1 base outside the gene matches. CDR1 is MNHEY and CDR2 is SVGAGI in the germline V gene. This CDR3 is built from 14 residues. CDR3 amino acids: CASSWDRNTGELFF. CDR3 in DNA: TGTGCCAGCAGTTGGGACAGAAACACCGGGGAGCTGTTTTTT.

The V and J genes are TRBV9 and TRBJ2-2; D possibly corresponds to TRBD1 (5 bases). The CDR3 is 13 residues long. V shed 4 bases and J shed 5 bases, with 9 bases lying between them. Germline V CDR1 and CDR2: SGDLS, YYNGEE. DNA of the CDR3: TGTGCCAGCAGCTTGGGGCGGACCGGGGAGCTGTTTTTT. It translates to CASSLGRTGELFF.

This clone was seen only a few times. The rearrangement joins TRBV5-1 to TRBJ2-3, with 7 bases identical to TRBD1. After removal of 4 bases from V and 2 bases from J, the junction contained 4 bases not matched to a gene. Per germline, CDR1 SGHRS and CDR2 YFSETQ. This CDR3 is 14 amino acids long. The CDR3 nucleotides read TGCGCCAGCAGCCTACAGGGGAACACAGATACGCAGTATTTT. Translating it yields CASSLQGNTDTQYF.

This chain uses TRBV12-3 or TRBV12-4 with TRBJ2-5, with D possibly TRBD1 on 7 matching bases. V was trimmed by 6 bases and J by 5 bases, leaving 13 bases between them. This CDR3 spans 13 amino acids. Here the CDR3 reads CASRGGTVETQYF. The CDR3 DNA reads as TGTGCCAGCAGGGGCGGGACAGTGGAGACCCAGTACTTC.

The CDR3 DNA follows: TGTGCCAGCAGTGGGGCGGGGGGGCCCTTCTACGAGCAGTACTTC. Residues: CASSGAGGPFYEQYF. The V and J genes are TRBV6-6 and TRBJ2-7; TRBD2 agrees at 9 bases. V lost 5 bases and J lost 3; bases outside the gene matches: 8. Germline V lookup: CDR1 MNHNY, CDR2 SVGAGI (reference sequence). The CDR3 spans 15 residues.

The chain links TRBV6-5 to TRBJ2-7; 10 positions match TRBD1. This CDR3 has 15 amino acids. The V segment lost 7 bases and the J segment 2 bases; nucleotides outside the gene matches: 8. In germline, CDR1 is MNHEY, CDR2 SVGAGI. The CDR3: CASIPGQGGAYEQYF. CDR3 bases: TGTGCCAGCATCCCAGGACAGGGGGGGGCCTACGAGCAGTACTTC.

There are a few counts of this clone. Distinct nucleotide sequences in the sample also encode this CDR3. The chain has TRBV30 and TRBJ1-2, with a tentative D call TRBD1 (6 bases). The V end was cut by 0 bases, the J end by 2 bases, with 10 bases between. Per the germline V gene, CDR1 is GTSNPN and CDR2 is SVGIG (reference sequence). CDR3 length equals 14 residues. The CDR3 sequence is CAWSVLGANYGYTF. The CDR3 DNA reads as TGTGCCTGGAGTGTACTGGGGGCGAACTATGGCTACACCTTC.

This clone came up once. CDR3 sequence reads: CASSFGVRGLSEKLFF. The CDR3 nucleotides read TGTGCCAGCAGCTTCGGCGTTAGGGGGTTGAGTGAAAAACTGTTTTTT. The rearrangement uses TRBV27 and TRBJ1-4, with D tentatively TRBD1 (6 bases). V lost 6 bases to trimming and J lost 7 bases, with 21 bases between them. The CDR3 is 16 residues long. Germline lookup yields CDR1 MNHEY and CDR2 SMNVEV (reference sequence).

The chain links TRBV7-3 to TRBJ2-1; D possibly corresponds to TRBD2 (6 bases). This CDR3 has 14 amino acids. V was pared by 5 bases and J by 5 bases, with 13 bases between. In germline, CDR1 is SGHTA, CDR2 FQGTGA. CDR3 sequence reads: CASSLTPGDNEQFF. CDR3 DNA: TGTGCCAGCAGCCTTACTCCGGGGGACAATGAGCAGTTCTTC.

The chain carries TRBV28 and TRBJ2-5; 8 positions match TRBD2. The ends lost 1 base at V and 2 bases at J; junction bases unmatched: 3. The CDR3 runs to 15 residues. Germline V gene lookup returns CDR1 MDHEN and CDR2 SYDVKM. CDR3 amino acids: CASSLSGGIQETQYF. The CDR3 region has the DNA TGTGCCAGCAGTTTATCGGGGGGGATTCAAGAGACCCAGTACTTC. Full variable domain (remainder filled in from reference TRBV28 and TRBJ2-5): DVKVTQSSRYLVKRTGEKVFLECVQDMDHENMFWYRQDPGLGLRLIYFSYDVKMKEKGDIPEGYSVSREKKERFSLILESASTNQTSMYLCASSLSGGIQETQYFGPGTRLLVL.